This TCR beta chain is drawn from a study of T cell responses to AZD1222 COVID-19 vaccine. In germline, CDR1 is SNHLY, CDR2 FYNNEI. Trimming at V came to 5 bases and at J to 7 bases, leaving 7 bases not matched to a gene. The CDR3 length is 13 residues. Points from the study as a whole: Most donors were white British, females outnumbered males, and clonal diversity was possibly underestimated. Spike-specific TCR depth and breadth grew after two AZD1222 doses. The number of AZD1222 recipients seropositive at baseline was only 5 to 7.

Libraries were prepared by immunoSEQ multiplex PCR; TCRdb keeps only in-frame clonotypes and omits some of them. The data hold around 120,000 clones, with roughly 90% observed a single time. A note on this clone: The antigen is not known.

This material consisted of peripheral blood, taken on day 0 of AZD1222 vaccination. The chain carries TRBV2 and TRBJ1-2; 7 bases map to TRBD1. The source of this sequence is an adult in good health. The CDR3 here is CASSPRQGIGYTF. The CDR3 coding sequence is TGTGCCAGCAGTCCTAGACAGGGTATTGGCTACACCTTC.